This TCR beta chain was recovered during a study of blood T cell repertoires in COVID-19. Study overall: PBMCs, B-cell-depleted T cells, or T cells provided the cDNA or gDNA that made up the material.

The germline gives CDR1 SGHRS, CDR2 YFSETQ. This CDR3 is 15 amino acids long. V lost 4 bases and J 1 base, leaving 15 bases between the germline ends. Original handling: Amplified reference gene primers provided the basis for estimating nucleated cell counts. Assay: immunoSEQ multiplex PCR; the TCRdb copy retains only in-frame clones and omits some. The V and J calls and clone size are taken from that table; D and trimming were inferred from the DNA. The repertoire consists of 34,000 or so clones, with approximately 89% occurring once and the leading ten covering around 15%. The source of this sequence is a man in his fifties or sixties with active COVID-19. Specimen: peripheral blood. The V gene is TRBV5-1, the J gene TRBJ2-7; D perhaps matches TRBD1 (5 bases). CDR3 sequence (DNA): TGCGCCAGCAGCCCAGGGTTCGGGCCTTCCTACGAGCAGTACTTC. This sequence encodes CASSPGFGPSYEQYF.